Sequencing of this TCR beta chain was carried out in a study of Ad26.COV2.S vaccination and SARS-CoV-2 variants. Study results and caveats: The study found higher spike-specific TCR breadth in vaccine than placebo recipients. The TCR breadth and depth analyses may have produced an underestimate of total T cell responses.

The repertoire was sequenced with immunoSEQ multiplex PCR; TCRdb's copy has only in-frame clones and lacks some. The data contain about 280,000 clones, more than 70% of them singletons. Sample treatment: around 19 received Ad26.COV2.S at low or high dose, single or two shots; several received placebo; per-sample allocation not given. The samples were gathered on day 63 after the first injection of vaccine or placebo. Wuhan-strain SARS-CoV-2 spike was expressed by the Ad26 vector that made up the vaccine. The CDR3 loop spans 16 amino acids. Between the trimmed V and J ends, which lost 4 bases and 0 bases, there was a span of 11 bases. Germline assignment: CDR1 SGHTS and CDR2 YDEGEE. With respect to this clone: Its antigen is not identified.

Source: peripheral blood, taken in a trial of Ad26.COV2.S vaccine versus placebo. This clonotype was sampled from a person between 18 and 59 years old who received the Ad26.COV2.S COVID-19 vaccine or a placebo. The J gene is TRBJ2-6, the V gene TRBV5-8; D is possibly TRBD1 (6 bases). The CDR3: CASSPTRGSGANVLTF. CDR3 in DNA: TGTGCCAGCAGCCCCACCAGGGGCTCTGGGGCCAACGTCCTGACTTTC. The variable domain in full, with the rest retrieved from reference TRBV5-8 and TRBJ2-6, is EAGVTQSPTHLIKTRGQQATLRCSPISGHTSVYWYQQALGLGLQFLLWYDEGEERNRGNFPPRFSGRQFPNYSSELNVNALELEDSALYLCASSPTRGSGANVLTFGAGSRLTVL.